This T cell receptor (beta chain) was found in a study of CXCR3-negative and CXCR3-positive naive CD8 T cells. The TRB cDNA libraries were prepared by 5' RACE with UMI labels. Each CDR3 protein gets one entry in TCRdb, which reprocessed the 5' RACE reads and gives no DNA. Its listing shows around 50,000 distinct CDR3 sequences. Study-wide results and limits: The majority of assays used fresh PBMCs, and CXCR3 expression partially decreased after cryopreservation. Similarly elevated diversity marked both naive subsets, with memory CD8+ cells showing far lower diversity.

The CDR3 covers 15 residues. Per the germline V gene, CDR1 is LGHNA and CDR2 is YNFKEQ. As for this clonotype: What it recognizes is unknown.

Specimen: naive CXCR3- CD8+ T cells from blood. Documented subset: CD45RO-CCR7+CD27+CD95- naive CD8+ T cells lacking CXCR3 (TNR3-). This rearrangement joins TRBV4-2 to TRBJ2-3; TCRdb's D gene call, TRBD2, goes unchecked for lack of DNA. The TCR originated in a human donor in good health. Some clones in this sample may be carry-over from other donors' samples. CDR3 sequence: CASSQASGRTDTQYF.